Following are 13 T cell receptor beta chains from one sample sequenced in a study of blood T cell repertoires in COVID-19 (dated by TCRdb to the early 2020s). The method behind the library was the immunoSEQ multiplex PCR assay. The immuneACCESS repertoire file appears here via TCRdb, limited to in-frame rearrangements. These files lack a portion of the clones; in checked studies, under half of the deficit traces to unresolved V genes, and the cause of the others is not known. The sample contains about 74,000 clones, about 84% of them found a single time. In total, the top ten clones hold around a sixth of the sample. The sequenced sample was peripheral blood. These receptor sequences come from a human donor in a cohort sampled during active COVID-19.

V and J are TRBV6-1 and TRBJ2-7; TRBD1 aligns across 8 bases. Unmatched junction bases numbered 0, after V lost 3 bases and J lost 5 bases. Per the germline V gene, CDR1 is MNHNS and CDR2 is SASEGT. The CDR3 sequence is 12 residues long. CDR3 DNA: TGTGCCAGCAGTGAGGACAGGGACGAGCAGTACTTC. This gives the protein CASSEDRDEQYF.

CDR3 DNA: TGCGCCAGCACTCACGGAGTCGGAGGAAATGAAAAACTGTTTTTT. This encodes CASTHGVGGNEKLFF. The chain uses TRBV5-1 and TRBJ1-4, with D uncertain. Germline V gives CDR1 SGHRS, CDR2 YFSETQ. V lost 6 bases, J lost 5 bases, and 17 bases lay in between. CDR3 length equals 15 residues.

V and J are TRBV5-4 and TRBJ2-7; 10 bases fit TRBD1. With V trimmed by 3 bases and J by 6 bases, 6 bases remained unmatched. Germline V gives CDR1 SGHNT, CDR2 YYREEE (reference sequence). The CDR3 runs 14 residues. The CDR3 protein is CASSSRDRGGEQYF. The DNA for the CDR3 is TGTGCCAGCAGCTCACGGGACAGGGGTGGCGAGCAGTACTTC.

The CDR3 region has the DNA TGTGCCAGCAGTTCTTCCGCGAGGGTACCCTACAATGAGCAGTTCTTC. This translates into CASSSSARVPYNEQFF. V gene TRBV28 combines with J gene TRBJ2-1, with a possible D match to TRBD2 (5 bases). Looked up from germline, CDR1 is MDHEN and CDR2 is SYDVKM. The CDR3 has 16 residues. Trimming took 4 bases from V and 2 from J, leaving 15 bases between them.

V usage is TRBV11-3 and J usage is TRBJ2-3; 10 bases align to TRBD1. The germline gives CDR1 SGHNT, CDR2 YENEEA. CDR3 length: 16 residues. V shed 1 base and J 1 base; nucleotides not matched to a gene: 2. CDR3 in DNA: TGTGCCAGCAGCTTAGGGACAGGGGGGGGCACAGATACGCAGTATTTT. Translation gives CASSLGTGGGTDTQYF.

The rearrangement uses TRBV5-6 and TRBJ1-2; 8 nucleotides match TRBD1. Unmatched junction bases numbered 4, after V lost 3 bases and J lost 3 bases. Germline V gives CDR1 SGHDT, CDR2 YYEEEE. This CDR3 has 14 amino acids. The CDR3: CASSSTGGDYGYTF. The CDR3 DNA sequence: TGTGCCAGCAGCTCAACAGGGGGAGACTATGGCTACACCTTC.

The sample holds one count of this clone. V usage is TRBV28 and J usage is TRBJ1-2; D gene uncertain. This CDR3 region has 16 residues. Germline lookup yields CDR1 MDHEN and CDR2 SYDVKM. V lost 4 bases and J lost 4, with 19 bases in between. DNA of the CDR3: TGTGCCAGCAGTTCTGCCGCGGCTCAATCCACCTATGGCTACACCTTC. Amino acid sequence: CASSSAAAQSTYGYTF.

This chain joins TRBV3-1 (or the pseudogene TRBV3-2) and TRBJ2-7; D gene ambiguous. Trimming removed 2 bases at V and 5 bases at J, with 4 bases between. The CDR3 totals 11 residues. Per germline, CDR1 LGHDT and CDR2 YNNKEL (reference sequence). The CDR3 region has the DNA TGTGCCAGCAGCCAATTAAACGAGCAGTACTTC. Its translation is CASSQLNEQYF.

The chain couples TRBV5-6 to TRBJ2-7; TRBD2 is a possible D gene (5 bases). The CDR3 loop spans 14 amino acids. CDR1 and CDR2 from the germline V gene are SGHDT and YYEEEE. V was shortened by 0 bases and J by 3 bases, with 10 bases between the two germline ends. This CDR3 is CASSLGTGNYEQYF. DNA of the CDR3: TGTGCCAGCAGCTTGGGAACGGGAAACTACGAGCAGTACTTC.

This chain connects TRBV5-1 to TRBJ2-2, with 12 bases that match TRBD2. The germline V gene encodes CDR1 SGHRS and CDR2 YFSETQ. V lost 0 bases, J lost 6 bases, and 3 bases stayed unmatched. The CDR3 runs to 16 residues. The CDR3 DNA follows: TGCGCCAGCAGCTTGGGACTAGCGGGAGCTCCCGGGGAGCTGTTTTTT. As protein: CASSLGLAGAPGELFF.

The genes are TRBV19 and TRBJ1-5, with TRBD1 identical over 9 bases. Germline CDR1 reads LNHDA; CDR2 reads SQIVND (reference sequence). This CDR3 has 15 residues. The V segment lost 3 bases and the J segment 7 bases; nucleotides outside the gene matches: 7. CDR3 sequence (DNA): TGTGCCAGTAGTATCGGGACAGGGCGAGAACAGCCCCAGCATTTT. The encoded protein is CASSIGTGREQPQHF.

The rearrangement links TRBV6-5 to TRBJ2-1, with D possibly TRBD1 on 6 matching bases. Trimming removed 6 bases at V and 7 bases at J, with 19 bases between. Germline V gene lookup returns CDR1 MNHEY and CDR2 SVGAGI. The CDR3 loop spans 15 amino acids. CDR3 sequence (DNA): TGTGCCAGCAGAGAGACGATGGGACACCATAATGAGCAGTTCTTC. It codes for CASRETMGHHNEQFF.

The genes are TRBV10-3 and TRBJ2-7; 7 nucleotides align to TRBD1. Germline trimming cut 2 bases from V and 3 bases from J; bases unmatched to any gene: 4. This CDR3 spans 14 amino acids. From germline, CDR1 is ENHRY and CDR2 SYGVKD. The CDR3: CAISEKGGGYEQYF. The CDR3 DNA sequence: TGTGCCATCAGTGAGAAAGGGGGCGGCTACGAGCAGTACTTC.